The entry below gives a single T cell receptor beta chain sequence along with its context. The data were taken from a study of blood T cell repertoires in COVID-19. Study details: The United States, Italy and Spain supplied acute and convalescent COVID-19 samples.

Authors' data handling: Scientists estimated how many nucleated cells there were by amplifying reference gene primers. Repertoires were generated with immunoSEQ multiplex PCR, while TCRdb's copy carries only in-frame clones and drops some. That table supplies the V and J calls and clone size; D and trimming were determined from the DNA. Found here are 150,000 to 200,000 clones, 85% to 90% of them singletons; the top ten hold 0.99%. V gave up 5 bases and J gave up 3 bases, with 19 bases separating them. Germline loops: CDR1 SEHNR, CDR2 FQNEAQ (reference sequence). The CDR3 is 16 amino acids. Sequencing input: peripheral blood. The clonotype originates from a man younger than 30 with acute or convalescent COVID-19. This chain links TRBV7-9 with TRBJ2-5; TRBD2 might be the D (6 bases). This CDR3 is CASSPKNTRREETQYF. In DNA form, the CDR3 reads TGTGCCAGCAGCCCGAAAAACACCCGGAGGGAAGAGACCCAGTACTTC.